A selection of T cell receptor beta chains follows, all from one sample in a study of T cell repertoires in cytomegalovirus infection. The antigens these receptors bind are not known. TCRdb processed the reads anew with MiXCR; each CDR3 protein has one entry. This table has approximately 110,000 distinct CDR3 sequences, under 45% appearing once. The specimen comprised CD8+ T cells from cultured PBMCs, sampled from culture after CMV antigen stimulation. Receptor source: a human donor in good health (CMV status not recorded). Some clones in this sample may be carry-over from other donors' samples. CDR3s include the opening cysteine and the closing phenylalanine or tryptophan. A D gene is named only where the DNA matches it firmly. Size tells how often a clone was seen (once, few, many) or the class of an expanded clone, and some rows leave it out.

j_call d_call v_call clone_size cdr3_aa cdr3_nt
TRBJ1-2 - TRBV12-3/TRBV12-4 - CASSLATGYGYTF TGTGCCAGCAGTTTAGCGACAGGATATGGCTACACCTTC
TRBJ2-7 TRBD1 TRBV6-1 many CASTPIQGANRYEQYF TGTGCCAGCACTCCCATACAGGGGGCGAACAGATACGAGCAGTACTTC
TRBJ2-2 TRBD1 TRBV10-3 - CAIGTGGAVGELFF TGTGCCATCGGGACAGGGGGCGCGGTCGGGGAGCTGTTTTTT
TRBJ1-1 TRBD1 TRBV7-3 - CASSSTGRAEDTEAFF TGTGCCAGCAGCTCGACAGGGCGAGCGGAGGACACTGAAGCTTTCTTT
TRBJ2-1 - TRBV20-1 once CSASVGGYNEQFF TGCAGTGCTAGTGTGGGGGGATACAATGAGCAGTTCTTC
TRBJ1-1 TRBD1 TRBV27 - CASSLDRAPNTEAFF TGTGCCAGCAGTCTGGACAGGGCTCCTAACACTGAAGCTTTCTTT
TRBJ2-3 - TRBV5-6 many CASEPPAGWPDTQYF TGTGCCAGCGAACCCCCGGCGGGGTGGCCAGATACGCAGTATTTT
TRBJ1-1 - TRBV5-1 many CASSLEGAGDTEAFF TGCGCCAGCAGCTTGGAAGGAGCAGGGGACACTGAAGCTTTCTTT
TRBJ1-6 TRBD1 TRBV19 - CASSPGQGITPLHF TGTGCCAGTAGTCCGGGACAGGGGATTACACCCCTCCACTTT
TRBJ2-3 - TRBV7-2 - CASSLPVIRAGPSTDTQYF TGTGCCAGCAGCTTACCGGTTATAAGGGCGGGACCGAGCACAGATACGCAGTATTTT
TRBJ1-2 - TRBV27 - CASRRGGPANYGYTF TGTGCCAGCAGGCGGGGGGGCCCAGCTAACTATGGCTACACCTTC
TRBJ1-1 - TRBV27 - CASSYGTEAFF TGTGCCAGCAGTTACGGGACTGAAGCTTTCTTT
TRBJ1-4 TRBD1 TRBV7-8 few CASSLEGTGARTNEKLFF TGTGCCAGCAGCTTAGAAGGGACAGGGGCCCGAACTAATGAAAAACTGTTTTTT
TRBJ2-7 - TRBV5-4 many CASSLSGPSEQYF TGTGCCAGCAGTTTATCCGGCCCCAGCGAGCAGTACTTC
TRBJ1-1 - TRBV12-3/TRBV12-4 - CASSYSTEAFF TGTGCCAGCAGTTACAGCACTGAAGCTTTCTTT
TRBJ2-5 - TRBV6-8 - CASSYVQAAQETQYF TGTGCCAGCAGTTACGTCCAGGCAGCCCAAGAGACCCAGTACTTC
TRBJ2-3 - TRBV6-1 - CASTEGGTDTQYF TGTGCCTCGACTGAGGGGGGCACAGATACGCAGTATTTT
TRBJ2-3 - TRBV29-1 - CSVETRTDTQYF TGCAGCGTTGAGACTCGCACAGATACGCAGTATTTT
TRBJ1-1 - TRBV15 - CATSREWYTEAFF TGTGCCACCAGCAGAGAGTGGTACACTGAAGCTTTCTTT
TRBJ1-1 - TRBV5-3 few CARSLEGQETEAFF TGTGCCAGAAGCTTGGAGGGGCAGGAGACTGAAGCTTTCTTT
TRBJ1-1 - TRBV28 few CASSFHHPGTEAFF TGTGCCAGCAGTTTTCACCACCCGGGCACTGAAGCTTTCTTT
TRBJ2-3 TRBD2 TRBV7-6 few CASSYSGGTDTQYF TGTGCCAGCAGCTATAGCGGGGGCACAGATACGCAGTATTTT
TRBJ1-1 - TRBV9 - CASSAIDGDEAFF TGTGCCAGCAGCGCCATAGATGGGGATGAAGCTTTCTTT
TRBJ2-5 TRBD2 TRBV7-9 - CASSHTSGTSGEETQYF TGTGCCAGCAGCCACACCTCCGGGACTAGCGGGGAAGAGACCCAGTACTTC
TRBJ2-7 - TRBV4-2 few CASSPATGTTYEQYF TGTGCCAGCAGCCCAGCCACCGGGACAACCTACGAGCAGTACTTC
TRBJ2-3 - TRBV2 - CASSDPGEQDTQYF TGTGCCAGCAGTGATCCGGGGGAGCAGGATACGCAGTATTTT
TRBJ2-1 TRBD2 TRBV6-1 many CASIQGTSGGSYNEQFF TGTGCCAGCATCCAAGGGACTAGCGGGGGGTCCTACAATGAGCAGTTCTTC
TRBJ2-3 - TRBV5-4 once CASSIQGGATDTQYF TGTGCCAGCAGCATACAGGGTGGGGCCACAGATACGCAGTATTTT
TRBJ2-5 - TRBV27 - CASSSGLRRETQYF TGTGCCAGCAGCTCGGGCCTCAGGAGGGAGACCCAGTACTTC
TRBJ2-7 - TRBV19 many CASSLGATYEQYF TGTGCCAGTAGTTTGGGGGCAACCTACGAGCAGTACTTC
TRBJ2-7 TRBD2 TRBV20-1 - CSARDYRGDSYEQYF TGCAGTGCTAGAGATTACCGGGGGGACTCCTACGAGCAGTACTTC
TRBJ2-7 TRBD1 TRBV12-3/TRBV12-4 few CATRTGESPYEQYF TGTGCCACCAGGACAGGGGAAAGTCCCTACGAGCAGTACTTC
TRBJ2-3 - TRBV7-2 few CASSLVSVDTQYF TGTGCCAGCAGCTTAGTGTCGGTGGATACGCAGTATTTT
TRBJ1-4 TRBD1 TRBV6-1 many CASSQGQGAGIGKLFF TGTGCCAGCAGTCAGGGACAGGGGGCGGGTATAGGAAAACTGTTTTTT
TRBJ1-1 - TRBV7-6 - CASSLSVGENTEAFF TGTGCCAGCAGCTTATCAGTCGGAGAGAACACTGAAGCTTTCTTT
TRBJ2-1 TRBD2 TRBV20-1 - CSARGTGVAGYYNEQFF TGCAGTGCTAGAGGCACCGGGGTAGCGGGGTACTACAATGAGCAGTTCTTC
TRBJ1-5 - TRBV7-2 - CASSLTLTGFSNQPQHF TGTGCCAGCAGCCTAACACTCACAGGGTTTAGCAATCAGCCCCAGCATTTT
TRBJ2-5 - TRBV15 few CATSPSGDLQETQYF TGTGCCACCAGCCCTTCGGGGGACCTCCAAGAGACCCAGTACTTC
TRBJ1-2 TRBD1 TRBV27 - CASSHTGEYGYTF TGTGCCAGCAGCCATACAGGGGAATATGGCTACACCTTC
TRBJ2-5 TRBD1 TRBV2 many CASSPTTGGAGETQYF TGTGCCAGCAGTCCTACTACAGGGGGCGCCGGGGAGACCCAGTACTTC
TRBJ2-1 TRBD2 TRBV4-2 many CASSQESGVHNEQFF TGTGCCAGCAGCCAAGAAAGCGGGGTCCACAATGAGCAGTTCTTC
TRBJ2-3 - TRBV12-3/TRBV12-4 - CATTTAPPDTQYF TGTGCCACCACCACGGCCCCCCCAGATACGCAGTATTTT
TRBJ2-1 - TRBV23-1 - CASSQKSGQWPYNEQFF TGCGCCAGCAGTCAAAAGTCGGGCCAGTGGCCCTACAATGAGCAGTTCTTC
TRBJ2-3 - TRBV12-3/TRBV12-4 - CASRRTGPDTQYF TGTGCCAGCAGGCGAACAGGGCCAGATACGCAGTATTTT
TRBJ2-5 - TRBV30 - CAWSVMMEETQYF TGTGCCTGGAGTGTAATGATGGAGGAGACCCAGTACTTC
TRBJ2-7 TRBD1 TRBV7-6 many CASSLGQGEVYEQYF TGTGCCAGCAGCCTGGGACAGGGTGAGGTCTACGAGCAGTACTTC